This T cell receptor beta chain was recorded in a study of blood T cells in healthy people across ages. Study observations and caveats: Measured against age, TCR beta diversity per million T cells decreased in a roughly linear manner.

The use of a sample-barcoded 5' primer and a J-beta primer mix characterized a second PCR of about 7 to 12 cycles. TCRdb processed the 5' RACE reads anew with MiXCR; each CDR3 protein has one entry. The sample lists roughly 1,500,000 distinct CDR3 sequences; almost 35% were seen once. Turning to this clonotype: Its specificity is unknown.

Per germline, CDR1 SGHRS and CDR2 YFSETQ. V was pared by 0 bases and J by 0 bases, with 4 bases between. This CDR3 contains 15 residues. Samples had at least 6 million PBMCs isolated from them. Extractions gave at least 5.5 micrograms of total RNA per sample. The rearrangement links TRBV5-1 to TRBJ2-6; D is unclear. The sequence came from a woman aged 25 to 45 in good health. Sequenced input: blood. The DNA for the CDR3 is TGCGCCAGCAGCTTGGTAATCTCTGGGGCCAACGTCCTGACTTTC. Encoded protein: CASSLVISGANVLTF. The full variable domain, with the rest looked up from reference TRBV5-1 and TRBJ2-6, is KAGVTQTPRYLIKTRGQQVTLSCSPISGHRSVSWYQQTPGQGLQFLFEYFSETQRNKGNFPGRFSGRQFSNSRSEMNVSTLELGDSALYLCASSLVISGANVLTFGAGSRLTVL.